This passage covers 20 T cell receptor beta chains from one sample sequenced in a study of early T cells in non-severe SARS-CoV-2 infection. In TCRdb, the 5' RACE reads were re-called with MiXCR into one record per CDR3 protein. The sample consists of tens of thousands of distinct CDR3 sequences, about 9.4% of them appearing once. The source material was whole blood. These TCRs come from an adult who was a healthcare worker with PCR-confirmed SARS-CoV-2 infection or an uninfected control (not recorded which).

This clonotype was picked up one time. The chain uses TRBV5-1 and TRBJ2-1; tentative D call: TRBD2 (5 bases). The CDR3 loop spans 14 amino acids. In germline, CDR1 is SGHRS, CDR2 YFSETQ. Deletions cut 0 bases from V and 9 bases from J, with 13 bases between. The CDR3: CASSLDGGLTEQFF. CDR3 nucleotide sequence: TGCGCCAGCAGCTTGGACGGAGGACTCACTGAGCAGTTCTTC.

This clonotype came up a few times. CDR3 loop: CATSEGGPIQYF. As DNA, the CDR3 is TGTGCCACCAGTGAGGGAGGGCCCATTCAGTACTTC. The genes are TRBV24-1 and TRBJ2-4; TRBD2 aligns across 7 bases. J was trimmed by 9 bases and V by 4 bases; bases with no gene match: 2. CDR3 length: 12 amino acids. CDR1 is KGHDR and CDR2 is SFDVKD in the germline V gene.

This clonotype was observed a handful of times. V and J are TRBV11-2 and TRBJ1-2; D might be TRBD1 (6 bases). Germline assignment: CDR1 SGHAT and CDR2 FQNNGV. The V end lost 3 bases, the J end lost 2 bases, and 10 bases lay between the germline ends. The CDR3 contains 14 residues. This CDR3 is CASSFLGANYGYTF. The CDR3 DNA reads as TGTGCCAGCAGCTTTTTGGGGGCGAACTATGGCTACACCTTC.

This clonotype was recorded many times. This chain links TRBV5-1 with TRBJ2-3, with D uncertain. CDR1 and CDR2 (germline): SGHRS, YFSETQ. The V gene lost 5 bases and the J gene lost 2 bases, with 15 bases spanning the gap. This CDR3 contains 15 residues. The CDR3 DNA sequence: TGCGCCAGCAGTCTAGGGAACACCTACACAGATACGCAGTATTTT. Translated: CASSLGNTYTDTQYF.

The CDR3 DNA sequence: TGTGCCAGCAGCCAAGATCGTCAGCAGCCCCAGCATTTT. This codes for CASSQDRQQPQHF. The chain links TRBV3-1 to TRBJ1-5; D is unclear. The CDR3 contains 13 residues. V lost 0 bases, J lost 7 bases, and 7 bases lay in between. The germline CDR1 and CDR2 sequences are LGHDT and YNNKEL (reference sequence).

This clonotype was recorded at least ten times. V gene TRBV18 combines with J gene TRBJ2-1; 10 nucleotides line up with TRBD2. This CDR3 has 15 amino acids. Germline CDR1 KGHSH, CDR2 LQKENI. V shed 5 bases and J 0 bases; nucleotides not matched to a gene: 1. CDR3 nucleotides: TGTGCCAGCTCAGCTAGCGGGGGCTCCTACAATGAGCAGTTCTTC. Its translation is CASSASGGSYNEQFF.

This clonotype showed up just once. J is TRBJ1-1 and V is TRBV3-1; D gene unclear. The CDR3 runs 14 residues. Germline CDR1 and CDR2: LGHDT and YNNKEL (reference sequence). V was clipped by 6 bases and J by 0 bases, with 11 bases between them. The CDR3 coding sequence is TGTGCCAGCAGTCCCAGCTCCATGAACACTGAAGCTTTCTTT. Its translation: CASSPSSMNTEAFF.

As concerns this clonotype: A much larger clone sits a single nucleotide away, making a read error possible. No conserved phenylalanine or tryptophan ends this CDR3, so it is likely a read error. The V and J genes are TRBV6-6 and TRBJ2-1, with 11 bases that match TRBD2. The CDR3 is 16 amino acids. V was clipped by 7 bases and J by 8 bases; unmatched bases: 13. The germline CDR1 and CDR2 sequences are MNHNY and SVGAGI (reference sequence). For the CDR3, the DNA is TGTGCCAGCACCTCAACTAGCGGGGGTCCTCGGGATGAGCAGTTCCTC. This gives the protein CASTSTSGGPRDEQFL.

The table lists this clonotype with many counts. This chain uses TRBV7-2 with TRBJ2-2; D remains ambiguous. Germline loops: CDR1 SGHTA, CDR2 FQGNSA. The length of the CDR3 is 13 residues. Trimming shortened V by 6 bases and J by 4 bases, and 9 bases separated the two germline ends. CDR3 in amino acids: CASSREFTGELFF. CDR3 coding DNA: TGTGCCAGCAGTCGCGAATTCACCGGGGAGCTGTTTTTT. The whole variable domain, filled in from reference TRBV7-2 and TRBJ2-2, reads GAGVSQSPSNKVTEKGKDVELRCDPISGHTALYWYRQSLGQGLEFLIYFQGNSAPDKSGLPSDRFSAERTGGSVSTLTIQRTQQEDSAVYLCASSREFTGELFFGEGSRLTVL.

This clonotype has a handful of counts. The rearrangement uses TRBV9 and TRBJ1-2; D call uncertain. V gave up 7 bases and J gave up 1 base, with 8 bases separating them. This CDR3 is built from 12 residues. The germline V gene has CDR1 SGDLS and CDR2 YYNGEE. For the CDR3, the DNA is TGTGCCAGCGGGAGAATTAACTATGGCTACACCTTC. The encoded protein is CASGRINYGYTF. Using reference TRBV9 and TRBJ1-2 for the parts outside the CDR3, the full variable domain is DSGVTQTPKHLITATGQRVTLRCSPRSGDLSVYWYQQSLDQGLQFLIQYYNGEERAKGNILERFSAQQFPDLHSELNLSSLELGDSALYFCASGRINYGYTFGSGTRLTVV.

This clonotype was seen a handful of times. The chain employs TRBV27 and TRBJ1-5; the D is unclear. The CDR3 sequence is 14 residues long. The germline V and J ends were trimmed by 5 bases and 4 bases, with 12 bases remaining between them. Germline lookup yields CDR1 MNHEY and CDR2 SMNVEV (reference sequence). Here the CDR3 reads CASSLWAGNQPQHF. The CDR3 coding sequence is TGTGCCAGCAGTCTCTGGGCCGGGAATCAGCCCCAGCATTTT.

The genes are TRBV18 and TRBJ1-5; possible D gene TRBD1, 6 bases. The CDR3 totals 14 residues. The V end lost 4 bases, the J end lost 5 bases, and 12 bases lay between the germline ends. The germline CDR1 and CDR2 sequences are KGHSH and LQKENI. This CDR3 is CASSRGGLDQPQHF. DNA for the CDR3: TGTGCCAGCTCACGGGGGGGCCTCGATCAGCCCCAGCATTTT. The whole variable domain, remainder taken from reference TRBV18 and TRBJ1-5, is NAGVMQNPRHLVRRRGQEARLRCSPMKGHSHVYWYRQLPEEGLKFMVYLQKENIIDESGMPKERFSAEFPKEGPSILRIQQVVRGDSAAYFCASSRGGLDQPQHFGDGTRLSIL.

In its sample, this clonotype was seen many times. The rearrangement joins TRBV9 to TRBJ2-1; 14 nucleotides line up with TRBD2. Germline V gene lookup returns CDR1 SGDLS and CDR2 YYNGEE. The CDR3 sequence is 15 residues long. Trimming removed 4 bases from V and 9 bases from J; junction bases left unmatched: 6. CDR3 nucleotides: TGTGCCAGCAGCCCGGGGACTAGCGGGGGTGCTGAGCAGTTCTTC. It yields the protein CASSPGTSGGAEQFF. The full variable domain, in which reference TRBV9 and TRBJ2-1 provide the parts outside the CDR3, is DSGVTQTPKHLITATGQRVTLRCSPRSGDLSVYWYQQSLDQGLQFLIQYYNGEERAKGNILERFSAQQFPDLHSELNLSSLELGDSALYFCASSPGTSGGAEQFFGPGTRLTVL.

This clonotype was seen many times. The chain combines TRBV4-2 with TRBJ2-1, with 9 bases matching TRBD2. The germline gives CDR1 LGHNA, CDR2 YNFKEQ. With V trimmed by 6 bases and J by 6 bases, 18 bases remained unmatched. The CDR3 covers 18 residues. The CDR3 loop reads CASSKEGSGGPRVNEQFF. The CDR3 DNA reads TGTGCCAGCAGTAAGGAGGGTAGCGGGGGACCTCGGGTCAATGAGCAGTTCTTC.

This clonotype was detected many times. This chain uses TRBV29-1 with TRBJ1-2, with D possibly being TRBD1 (6 bases). Germline assignment: CDR1 SQVTM and CDR2 ANQGSEA. Trimming pared 1 base from V and 6 bases from J, leaving 12 bases between. The CDR3 consists of 13 residues. CDR3 bases: TGCAGCGTTGAAGGCGGGGGGCAGGATGGCTACACCTTC. Translated, it gives CSVEGGGQDGYTF.

This clonotype has a count of ten or more. The chain combines TRBV2 with TRBJ1-2; weak D call: TRBD1 (5 bases). V shed 5 bases and J shed 2 bases, with 15 bases lying between them. Germline V gene sequence: CDR1 SNHLY, CDR2 FYNNEI. The CDR3 totals 15 residues. In DNA form, the CDR3 reads TGTGCCAGCAGTTGGGGCCCCGGACACAACTATGGCTACACCTTC. Amino acids: CASSWGPGHNYGYTF.

There are many counts of this clonotype. The chain has TRBV24-1 and TRBJ2-1; no definite D call. Trimming stripped 1 base from V and 5 bases from J, with 17 bases between. Germline V gives CDR1 KGHDR, CDR2 SFDVKD. This CDR3 has 17 amino acids. CDR3 coding DNA: TGTGCCACCAGTGATTTTGTCCGGATCGATTGTGACAATGAGCAGTTCTTC. Encoded protein: CATSDFVRIDCDNEQFF.

Ten or more counts support this clonotype. The chain links TRBV3-1 to TRBJ2-3, with 9 bases identical to TRBD2. The CDR3 is made up of 15 amino acids. CDR1 and CDR2 from the germline V gene are LGHDT and YNNKEL (reference sequence). Germline trimming cut 4 bases from V and 4 bases from J; bases unmatched to any gene: 6. The chain's CDR3 is CASSPASGISDTQYF. CDR3 in DNA: TGTGCCAGCAGCCCCGCTAGCGGGATTTCAGATACGCAGTATTTT.

This clonotype was observed a few times. The J gene is TRBJ1-6, the V gene TRBV7-2, with D possibly being TRBD1 (5 bases). V shed 3 bases and J shed 8 bases, with 11 bases lying between them. CDR1 and CDR2 from the germline V gene are SGHTA and FQGNSA. There are 14 residues in the CDR3. Here the CDR3 reads CASSFRGRHSPLHF. As DNA, the CDR3 is TGTGCCAGCAGCTTTCGGGGACGGCATTCACCCCTCCACTTT.

This clonotype appeared many times. The V gene is TRBV4-1, the J gene TRBJ2-7, with 8 bases that match TRBD2. V shed 1 base, J shed 0 bases, and the junction held 8 bases outside the gene matches. The CDR3 runs 17 residues. Germline V CDR1 and CDR2: MGHRA, YSYEKL. CDR3 DNA sequence: TGCGCCAGCAGCCAAGCTGAGGGGACTAGGGGCTCCTACGAGCAGTACTTC. Protein sequence: CASSQAEGTRGSYEQYF.